This T cell receptor (beta chain) stems from a study of T cells in Graves' hyperthyroidism and ophthalmopathy. The study, taken as a whole, reports: Most clonotypes expanded in the thyroid (above 0.001) were also present in blood. In the analysis, a 13 V-J model separated ophthalmopathy from stable hyperthyroidism.

The V gene end was trimmed by 4 bases and the J gene end by 4 bases; junction bases not matched to a gene: 6. Germline CDR1 is DFQATT and CDR2 is SNEGSKA (reference sequence). The CDR3 is 14 amino acids. This clonotype has a handful of counts. Antigen specificity is unknown. Pregnant or lactating patients were excluded, as were those with uncontrolled infection or other autoimmune disease. Amplified regions were TCR beta CDR3 sequences from RNA transcripts. The TCR CDR3 was amplified in a first-round RT-PCR using the HTBI primer set. MiXCR, run by TCRdb on the multiplex PCR reads, gives a single entry per CDR3 protein. The table shows almost 600,000 distinct CDR3 sequences, with approximately 15% occurring only once.

The clonotype comes from a woman aged 25 to 39 with Graves' hyperthyroidism that later progressed to Graves' ophthalmopathy. The chain is built from TRBV20-1 and TRBJ2-5, with 10 bases that match TRBD2. The sequenced sample was blood. CDR3 DNA sequence: TGCAGTGCTAAGGTAGCGGGAGGTAGAGAGACCCAGTACTTC. Translated: CSAKVAGGRETQYF.